Following are 6 T cell receptor beta chains from one sample sequenced in a study of cytomegalovirus exposure and HLA in healthy donors. The PCR had 60 Vbeta and 13 Jbeta primers. Profiling relied on immunoSEQ multiplex PCR, and the TCRdb table lists in-frame clones only, not all of them. The sample includes some 180,000 clones, 87% of them seen just once. Sequenced material: PBMCs. The receptor source for this set is a girl under three years old in good health and CMV-seronegative.

The chain employs TRBV7-8 and TRBJ2-1, with D perhaps matching TRBD2 (5 bases). CDR1 SGHVS and CDR2 FQNEAQ come from the germline V gene. The CDR3 contains 15 residues. The V and J ends lost 5 bases and 0 bases respectively, with 11 bases between them. The CDR3 protein is CASSGGYSSYNEQFF. The CDR3 DNA reads as TGTGCCAGCAGCGGCGGGTATAGCTCCTACAATGAGCAGTTCTTC.

The chain uses TRBV10-3 and TRBJ2-5, with D maybe TRBD1 (6 bases). V lost 7 bases and J 1 base, leaving 16 bases between the germline ends. The CDR3 sequence is 15 residues long. CDR1 is ENHRY and CDR2 is SYGVKD in the germline V gene. CDR3 nucleotide sequence: TGTGCCATCACTTCAGGACAGTCCTTCCAAGAGACCCAGTACTTC. Its translation: CAITSGQSFQETQYF.

The gene calls are TRBV10-3 and TRBJ1-1, with D perhaps matching TRBD1 (5 bases). This CDR3 spans 16 amino acids. Trimming shortened V by 6 bases and J by 0 bases, and 17 bases separated the two germline ends. The germline gives CDR1 ENHRY, CDR2 SYGVKD. The CDR3 region has the DNA TGTGCCATCAGCCCCCAACGGGGGGAGCTGAACACTGAAGCTTTCTTT. It codes for CAISPQRGELNTEAFF.

V and J are TRBV12-5 and TRBJ2-5; TRBD2 matches at 7 bases. Germline values: CDR1 LGHNT, CDR2 FRNRAP. The CDR3 has 13 amino acids. Trimming removed 3 bases from V and 4 bases from J; junction bases left unmatched: 2. The DNA for the CDR3 is TGTGCTAGTGGTTTATCGGGGGGAGAGACCCAGTACTTC. Translating gives CASGLSGGETQYF.

The chain has TRBV30 and TRBJ2-5; D is unresolved. Trimming removed 0 bases at V and 9 bases at J, with 11 bases between. The CDR3 is 12 residues long. Germline assignment: CDR1 GTSNPN and CDR2 SVGIG (reference sequence). In DNA form, the CDR3 reads TGTGCCTGGAGTGTAGAGAATATGGCCCAGTACTTC. Translation: CAWSVENMAQYF.

This chain connects TRBV5-1 to TRBJ2-5; 11 nucleotides agree with TRBD2. From germline, CDR1 is SGHRS and CDR2 YFSETQ. CDR3 size: 14 residues. Trimming took 7 bases from V and 3 from J; bases not matched to a gene: 5. For the CDR3, the DNA is TGCGCCAGCTCCCTTAGCGGGGGGGAAGAGACCCAGTACTTC. Translated, it gives CASSLSGGEETQYF.